One and the same sample provided the 7 T cell receptor beta chains below, sequenced in a study of blood T cell repertoires in COVID-19. Only in-frame clones appear in the TCRdb table, and some are missing; sequencing was by immunoSEQ multiplex PCR. Among about 250,000 clones listed, roughly 80% were seen once. Source material: peripheral blood. The origin of the receptors is a woman of 80 years or more with active or convalescent COVID-19.

This sequence joins TRBV29-1 and TRBJ2-7; TRBD1 is a possible D gene (5 bases). From germline, CDR1 is SQVTM and CDR2 ANQGSEA. V gave up 4 bases and J gave up 1 base, with 8 bases separating them. The CDR3 is made up of 12 amino acids. Here the CDR3 DNA reads TGCAGCGTTGCGACAGCGTCCTACGAGCAGTACTTC. It translates to CSVATASYEQYF.

The V and J genes are TRBV14 and TRBJ2-1, with TRBD2 matching over 13 bases. This CDR3 has 15 residues. V trimming: 5 bases; J trimming: 4 bases; junction bases outside the gene matches: 2. CDR1 is SGHDN and CDR2 is FVKESK in the germline V gene. CDR3 region: CASSGTSGVYNEQFF. CDR3 coding DNA: TGTGCCAGCAGCGGGACTAGCGGGGTTTACAATGAGCAGTTCTTC.

CDR3 amino acids: CASSISGTETQYF. The CDR3 coding sequence is TGTGCCAGCAGCATTAGCGGGACTGAGACCCAGTACTTC. The V and J genes are TRBV5-4 and TRBJ2-5; 8 bases are shared with TRBD2. The V and J ends lost 4 bases and 5 bases, in that order; junction bases with no gene match: 4. The CDR3 runs 13 residues. Germline values: CDR1 SGHNT, CDR2 YYREEE (reference sequence).

This clone was seen a few times. The chain recombines TRBV6-5 with TRBJ2-2; D remains unclear. Deletions cut 7 bases from V and 10 bases from J, with 10 bases between. The CDR3 is made up of 11 amino acids. The V gene's germline CDR1 is MNHEY and CDR2 SVGAGI. The CDR3 here is CASTLEVELFF. The CDR3 DNA reads TGTGCCAGCACCCTAGAAGTGGAGCTGTTTTTT.

In this sample, this clone turned up a few times. This chain connects TRBV18 to TRBJ2-3; D is unclear. Germline-derived CDR1 and CDR2 are KGHSH and LQKENI. The CDR3 contains 13 residues. Trimming pared 6 bases from V and 0 bases from J, leaving 7 bases between. CDR3 amino acids: CASSAMSTDTQYF. The CDR3, as DNA: TGTGCCAGCTCTGCGATGAGCACAGATACGCAGTATTTT.

The chain is built from TRBV30 and TRBJ1-2, with 9 bases lining up with TRBD1. Germline V lookup: CDR1 GTSNPN, CDR2 SVGIG (reference sequence). CDR3 length equals 14 residues. The V and J ends lost 3 bases and 6 bases, in that order; junction bases with no gene match: 8. The CDR3 region is CAWRDLRQGDGYTF. DNA of the CDR3: TGTGCCTGGAGAGATTTAAGACAGGGGGATGGCTACACCTTC.

This clone was seen just once. The chain recombines TRBV3-1 (or the pseudogene TRBV3-2) with TRBJ1-1, with 7 bases matching TRBD1. Trimming removed 7 bases from V and 4 bases from J; junction bases left unmatched: 6. Germline CDR1 reads LGHDT; CDR2 reads YNNKEL (reference sequence). The CDR3 is made up of 13 amino acids. CDR3 DNA sequence: TGTGCCAGCAACAGGGGCGCGGGCACTGAAGCTTTCTTT. Translation: CASNRGAGTEAFF.